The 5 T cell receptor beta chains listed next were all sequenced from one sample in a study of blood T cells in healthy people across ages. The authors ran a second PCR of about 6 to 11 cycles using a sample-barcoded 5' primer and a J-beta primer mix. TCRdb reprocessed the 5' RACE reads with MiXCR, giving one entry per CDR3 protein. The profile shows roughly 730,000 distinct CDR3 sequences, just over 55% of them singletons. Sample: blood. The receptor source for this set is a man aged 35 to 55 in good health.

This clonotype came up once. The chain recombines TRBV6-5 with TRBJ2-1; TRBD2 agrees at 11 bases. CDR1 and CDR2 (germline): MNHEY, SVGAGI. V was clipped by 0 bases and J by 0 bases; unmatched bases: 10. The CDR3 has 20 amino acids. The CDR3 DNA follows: TGTGCCAGCAGTTACTCTCGGCTAGCGGGAGGCTCAAGCTCCTACAATGAGCAGTTCTTC. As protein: CASSYSRLAGGSSSYNEQFF.

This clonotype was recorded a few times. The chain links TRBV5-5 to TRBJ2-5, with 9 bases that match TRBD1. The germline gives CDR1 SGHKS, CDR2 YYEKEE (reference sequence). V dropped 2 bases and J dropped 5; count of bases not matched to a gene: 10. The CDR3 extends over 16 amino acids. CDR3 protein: CASSLQPGQGRETQYF. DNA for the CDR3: TGTGCCAGCAGCTTACAACCCGGACAGGGGAGGGAGACCCAGTACTTC.

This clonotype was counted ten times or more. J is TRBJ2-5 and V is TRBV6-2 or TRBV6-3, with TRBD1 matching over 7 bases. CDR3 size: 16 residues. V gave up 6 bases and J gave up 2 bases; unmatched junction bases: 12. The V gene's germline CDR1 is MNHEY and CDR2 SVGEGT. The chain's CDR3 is CASSRTGVPQQETQYF. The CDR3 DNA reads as TGTGCCAGCAGCCGAACAGGGGTGCCCCAGCAAGAGACCCAGTACTTC.

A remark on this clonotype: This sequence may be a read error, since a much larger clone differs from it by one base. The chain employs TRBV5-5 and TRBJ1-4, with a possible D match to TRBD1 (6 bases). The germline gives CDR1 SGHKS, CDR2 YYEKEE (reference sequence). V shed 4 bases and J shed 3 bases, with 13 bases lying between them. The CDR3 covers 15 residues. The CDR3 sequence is CASSPGGASNEKLFF. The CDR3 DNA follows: TGTGCCAGCAGCCCCGGGGGGGCATCTAATGAAAAACTGTTTTTT.

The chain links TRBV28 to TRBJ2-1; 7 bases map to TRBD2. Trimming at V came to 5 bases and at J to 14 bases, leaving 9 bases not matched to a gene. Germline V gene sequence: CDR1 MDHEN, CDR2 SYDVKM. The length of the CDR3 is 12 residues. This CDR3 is CASSRGDPSKFF. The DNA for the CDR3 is TGTGCCAGCAGTCGGGGGGACCCCTCGAAGTTCTTC.